This T cell receptor beta chain originates from a study of OX40 agonist ivuxolimab in advanced cancers. The CDR3 is made up of 12 amino acids. Germline CDR1 reads SGHDN; CDR2 reads FVKESK. The V end was cut by 2 bases, the J end by 12 bases, with 11 bases between. TCRdb's copy holds only in-frame clones and misses some; the assay was immunoSEQ multiplex PCR. The sample has around 99,000 clones; about 90% are singletons. Sequenced here: CD4+ or CD8+ T cells sorted from blood, sampled in a trial of the OX40 agonist ivuxolimab. This TCR derives from an adult with an advanced solid tumor such as melanoma, head and neck, liver or kidney cancer. This chain links TRBV14 with TRBJ2-1, with D unresolved. The CDR3 sequence is CASSQRSRRQFF. CDR3 in DNA: TGTGCCAGCAGCCAACGTAGTCGAAGGCAGTTCTTC. The full variable domain, rest sourced from reference TRBV14 and TRBJ2-1, is EAGVTQFPSHSVIEKGQTVTLRCDPISGHDNLYWYRRVMGKEIKFLLHFVKESKQDESGMPNNRFLAERTGGTYSTLKVQPAELEDSGVYFCASSQRSRRQFFGPGTRLTVL.